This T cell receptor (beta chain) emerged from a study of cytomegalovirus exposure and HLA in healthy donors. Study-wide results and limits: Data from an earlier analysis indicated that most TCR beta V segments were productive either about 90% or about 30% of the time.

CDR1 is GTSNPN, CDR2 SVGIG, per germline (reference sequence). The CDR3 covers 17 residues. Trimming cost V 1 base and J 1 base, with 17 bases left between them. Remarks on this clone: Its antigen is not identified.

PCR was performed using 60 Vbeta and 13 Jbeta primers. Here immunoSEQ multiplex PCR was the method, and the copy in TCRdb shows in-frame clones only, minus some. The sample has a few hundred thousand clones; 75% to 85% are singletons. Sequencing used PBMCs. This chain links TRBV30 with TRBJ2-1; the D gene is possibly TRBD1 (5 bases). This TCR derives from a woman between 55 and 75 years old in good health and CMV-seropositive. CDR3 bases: TGTGCCTGGAGTGGCCTTACGGCAGGGCCTTCCTACAATGAGCAGTTCTTC. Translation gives CAWSGLTAGPSYNEQFF. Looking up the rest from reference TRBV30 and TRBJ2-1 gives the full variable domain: SQTIHQWPATLVQPVGSPLSLECTVEGTSNPNLYWYRQAAGRGLQLLFYSVGIGQISSEVPQNLSASRPQDRQFILSSKKLLLSDSGFYLCAWSGLTAGPSYNEQFFGPGTRLTVL.